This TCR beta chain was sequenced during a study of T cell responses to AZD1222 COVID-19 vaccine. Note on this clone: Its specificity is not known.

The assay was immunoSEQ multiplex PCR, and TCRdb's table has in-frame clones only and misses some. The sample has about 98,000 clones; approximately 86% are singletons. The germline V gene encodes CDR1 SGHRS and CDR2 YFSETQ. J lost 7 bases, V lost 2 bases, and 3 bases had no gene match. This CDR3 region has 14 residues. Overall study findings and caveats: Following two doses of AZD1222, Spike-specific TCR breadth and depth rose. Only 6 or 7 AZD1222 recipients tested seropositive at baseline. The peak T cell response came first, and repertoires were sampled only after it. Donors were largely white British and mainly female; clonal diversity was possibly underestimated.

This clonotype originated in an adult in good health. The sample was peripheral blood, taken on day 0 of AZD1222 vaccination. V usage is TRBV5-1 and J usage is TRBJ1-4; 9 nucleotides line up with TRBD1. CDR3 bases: TGCGCCAGCAGCTTAACAGGGGGCGTTGAAAAACTGTTTTTT. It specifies CASSLTGGVEKLFF.